This section outlines one T cell receptor (beta chain) sequence together with its context. Its antigen remains unidentified. Within one base of it there is no much larger clone, and no base qualities were kept. The data originate from a study of blood T cell repertoires in COVID-19 (TCRdb year 2020). A note on the overall study: Samples covering the acute and convalescent phases of COVID-19 were provided by collaborators in the United States, Italy and Spain. Subjects who had been exposed to COVID-19, were actively infected with it, or had recovered from it provided the deeply sampled blood TCRbeta repertoires that made up the dataset. Samples came from the ongoing ImmuneRACE study (first 160 participants) plus 1,254 subjects from 6 global collaborators. The repertoires were released in a freely available public database meant as a resource for research on the immune response to SARS-CoV-2. The prospective study material was composed of cDNA or gDNA derived from T cells, B-cell-depleted T cells, or PBMCs. Sample metadata almost always included a de-identified subject ID, COVID-19 status, age in years and sex. Where available, HLA class I and class II types were taken from metadata supplied by the sample provider and were not determined by assay-based typing. The investigation overall reported the following: Clinical and demographic metadata were provided uncurated, with the amount varying by source and participant.

Each collaborating institution followed its own protocols to collect whole blood in K2EDTA tubes. For TCRbeta analysis, collaborators shipped samples in one of three forms: frozen whole blood, isolated PBMCs, or DNA extracted from either of those sample types. The immunoSEQ Assay, a bias-controlled multiplex PCR, was used to amplify TCRbeta CDR3 regions from genomic DNA. The original methods were these. Nucleated cell counts per sample were estimated from amplification of reference gene primers within the assay. Sequence reads were collapsed and filtered to measure the absolute abundance of every unique TCRbeta CDR3 rearrangement. For each sample, productive Simpson clonality was calculated as the square root of Simpson's diversity index across productive rearrangements. Imported from immuneACCESS, the table was reduced by TCRdb to in-frame sequences with V and J called. These copies leave out some clones; in studies compared against another copy, an unresolved V gene accounts for under half, and the cause of the remainder is not known. That table is the source of V, J and clone size, and D and trimming were worked out from the DNA. A total of roughly 150,000 clones appear in this sample, over 75% of them only once. Approximately 15% of the sample lies in the top ten.

The sequence was obtained from a woman aged 40 to 49 with acute or convalescent COVID-19. The material sequenced was peripheral blood.

The bases read TGTGCCAGCAGCTTGGGGAGGTACAATGAGCAGTTCTTC. Its protein is CASSLGRYNEQFF. The chain couples TRBV27 to TRBJ2-1, and perhaps TRBD2 as D gene, on 6 matching bases. The germline V gene (reference sequence) specifies MNHEY as CDR1 and SMNVEV as CDR2. The CDR3 goes from the cysteine to the phenylalanine over 13 residues. Solely the CDR3 DNA is kept, with 39 bases framed from the first base. V gives up 6 bases and J gives up 4 bases, and the segment between their germline ends measures 10 bases.